The 24 T cell receptor beta chains below come from one sample, sequenced in a study of OX40 agonist ivuxolimab in advanced cancers. Sequencing was performed with immunoSEQ multiplex PCR; in TCRdb, only in-frame clones are kept and a portion is missing. In the table there are about 32,000 clones, roughly 89% of which are singletons. The sequencing used CD4+ or CD8+ T cells sorted from blood, collected in a trial of the OX40 agonist ivuxolimab. Receptors originate from an adult with an advanced solid tumor such as melanoma, head and neck, liver or kidney cancer.

Turning to this clone: This same CDR3 is encoded by further DNA sequences in the sample. J is TRBJ2-5 and V is TRBV7-6; 12 bases agree with TRBD2. CDR1 SGHVS and CDR2 FNYEAQ come from the germline V gene. This CDR3 spans 16 amino acids. V lost 5 bases, J lost 2 bases, and 6 bases stayed unmatched. The CDR3 spells CASSARLAGEQETQYF. In DNA form, the CDR3 reads TGTGCCAGCAGCGCTCGACTAGCGGGGGAGCAAGAGACCCAGTACTTC.

This chain connects TRBV29-1 to TRBJ1-1; the match to TRBD1 covers 8 bases. J lost 4 bases, V lost 6 bases, and 13 bases had no gene match. CDR3 length equals 15 residues. Germline CDR1 SQVTM, CDR2 ANQGSEA. The CDR3 region is CSVDRVFLDGTEAFF. CDR3 in DNA: TGCAGCGTGGACAGGGTATTTCTGGATGGCACTGAAGCTTTCTTT.

V is TRBV6-5 and J is TRBJ1-2; the match to TRBD1 covers 11 bases. V was pared by 2 bases and J by 4 bases, with 0 bases of the junction left unmatched. Germline V gene lookup returns CDR1 MNHEY and CDR2 SVGAGI. This CDR3 is built from 14 residues. As DNA, the CDR3 is TGTGCCAGCAGTTACGGGACAGGGGGCTATGGCTACACCTTC. Protein product: CASSYGTGGYGYTF.

The chain employs TRBV5-1 and TRBJ1-5, with TRBD1 as a possible D gene (6 bases). Germline CDR1 SGHRS, CDR2 YFSETQ. The CDR3 covers 14 residues. V dropped 2 bases and J dropped 6 bases, with 12 bases sitting between them. CDR3 nucleotides: TGCGCCAGCAGCTTACCAGGGGACGGTCAGCCCCAGCATTTT. Protein product: CASSLPGDGQPQHF.

Relative to its sample, this clone is medium-sized (0.01 to 0.1%). The chain uses TRBV27 and TRBJ1-3; D ambiguous. Germline V gives CDR1 MNHEY, CDR2 SMNVEV (reference sequence). The germline V and J ends were trimmed by 2 bases and 4 bases, with 15 bases remaining between them. This CDR3 region has 16 residues. In DNA, the CDR3 is TGTGCCAGCAGTTTAAATAGGGCAGAAGTCGGAAACACCATATATTTT. This codes for CASSLNRAEVGNTIYF.

The chain uses TRBV6-1 and TRBJ1-2; D is perhaps TRBD1 (5 bases). Germline values: CDR1 MNHNS, CDR2 SASEGT. The CDR3 spans 16 residues. V was shortened by 0 bases and J by 3 bases, with 14 bases between the two germline ends. CDR3 DNA: TGTGCCAGCAGTGAAGCTGACAGCTGGGGGTACTATGGCTACACCTTC. This translates into CASSEADSWGYYGYTF.

The chain combines TRBV4-1 with TRBJ2-5; D may correspond to TRBD1 or TRBD2 (5 bases each). Per germline, CDR1 MGHRA and CDR2 YSYEKL. The length of the CDR3 is 14 residues. Between the trimmed V and J ends, which lost 4 bases and 8 bases, there was a span of 17 bases. Here the CDR3 DNA reads TGCGCCAGCAGCCCCACCGGGACGTCCTTTACCCAGTACTTC. Residues: CASSPTGTSFTQYF.

This clone was recorded a few times. The V call is TRBV19, the J call TRBJ1-5, with no clear D. V lost 3 bases to trimming and J lost 5 bases, with 11 bases between them. The CDR3 runs 14 residues. The germline V gene encodes CDR1 LNHDA and CDR2 SQIVND (reference sequence). This CDR3 reads CASSIVADYQPQHF. CDR3 nucleotides: TGTGCCAGTAGTATTGTGGCAGACTATCAGCCCCAGCATTTT. Full variable domain (outside the CDR3, taken from reference TRBV19 and TRBJ1-5): DGGITQSPKYLFRKEGQNVTLSCEQNLNHDAMYWYRQDPGQGLRLIYYSQIVNDFQKGDIAEGYSVSREKKESFPLTVTSAQKNPTAFYLCASSIVADYQPQHFGDGTRLSIL.

The rearrangement uses TRBV18 and TRBJ2-3; tentatively, D is TRBD2 (6 bases). The CDR3 spans 15 residues. Germline V lookup: CDR1 KGHSH, CDR2 LQKENI. The V and J ends lost 3 bases and 0 bases respectively, with 10 bases between them. CDR3 amino acids: CASSPGTFSTDTQYF. The CDR3 bases are TGTGCCAGCTCACCCGGGACTTTTAGCACAGATACGCAGTATTTT. The whole variable domain, filled in from reference TRBV18 and TRBJ2-3, reads NAGVMQNPRHLVRRRGQEARLRCSPMKGHSHVYWYRQLPEEGLKFMVYLQKENIIDESGMPKERFSAEFPKEGPSILRIQQVVRGDSAAYFCASSPGTFSTDTQYFGPGTRLTVL.

The chain is built from TRBV11-3 and TRBJ2-7; D not certain. Trimming cost V 1 base and J 5 bases, with 6 bases left between them. The germline V gene has CDR1 SGHNT and CDR2 YENEEA. CDR3 length: 12 residues. The CDR3 loop is CASSLGQNEQYF. The CDR3 DNA reads as TGTGCCAGCAGCTTAGGGCAGAACGAGCAGTACTTC. Combining the CDR3 with reference TRBV11-3 and TRBJ2-7 gives the whole variable domain EAGVVQSPRYKIIEKKQPVAFWCNPISGHNTLYWYLQNLGQGPELLIRYENEEAVDDSQLPKDRFSAERLKGVDSTLKIQPAELGDSAVYLCASSLGQNEQYFGPGTRLTVT.

The chain links TRBV27 to TRBJ2-7; 9 bases align to TRBD1. V shed 6 bases, J shed 2 bases, and the junction held 5 bases outside the gene matches. Germline lookup yields CDR1 MNHEY and CDR2 SMNVEV (reference sequence). The CDR3 contains 14 residues. The CDR3 DNA reads as TGTGCCAGCAGAAAGGGACAGGGACCCTACGAGCAGTACTTC. It is translated as CASRKGQGPYEQYF.

The chain couples TRBV7-2 to TRBJ1-1; D not resolved. This CDR3 spans 15 amino acids. V gave up 3 bases and J gave up 5 bases, with 16 bases separating them. Germline CDR1 and CDR2: SGHTA and FQGNSA. The CDR3 DNA sequence: TGTGCCAGCAGCTTCTCTCCTCGAACAGAAACTGAAGCTTTCTTT. This translates into CASSFSPRTETEAFF.

This clone was seen a few times. The V and J genes are TRBV6-4 and TRBJ1-1; D unclear. With 3 bases removed from V and 0 bases from J, the gap between germline ends came to 5 bases. The germline V gene encodes CDR1 MRHNA and CDR2 SNTAGT. This CDR3 contains 13 residues. This chain's CDR3 is CASSEVMNTEAFF. As DNA, the CDR3 is TGTGCCAGCAGTGAGGTAATGAACACTGAAGCTTTCTTT.

The chain recombines TRBV30 with TRBJ2-1; D ambiguous. Germline V lookup: CDR1 GTSNPN, CDR2 SVGIG (reference sequence). The CDR3 covers 12 residues. Between the trimmed V and J ends, which lost 3 bases and 4 bases, there was a span of 7 bases. The CDR3 region is CAWRPRYNEQFF. CDR3 DNA: TGTGCCTGGAGGCCGCGTTACAATGAGCAGTTCTTC.

The V and J genes are TRBV7-9 and TRBJ2-1; 10 bases agree with TRBD2. This CDR3 comprises 14 residues. The J segment lost 6 bases and the V segment lost 5 bases, leaving 4 bases of the junction unmatched. CDR1 is SEHNR, CDR2 FQNEAQ, per germline (reference sequence). CDR3 loop: CASSALAGTNEQFF. CDR3 DNA sequence: TGTGCCAGCAGCGCACTAGCGGGGACCAATGAGCAGTTCTTC.

The rearrangement uses TRBV9 and TRBJ1-1; weak D call: TRBD1 (5 bases). Between the trimmed V and J ends, which lost 3 bases and 0 bases, there was a span of 12 bases. The CDR3 runs to 15 residues. In germline, CDR1 is SGDLS, CDR2 YYNGEE. CDR3 loop: CASSASTVLNTEAFF. CDR3 DNA: TGTGCCAGCAGCGCCTCGACAGTATTGAACACTGAAGCTTTCTTT.

The genes are TRBV19 and TRBJ1-5; 8 bases agree with TRBD1. J lost 4 bases, V lost 4 bases, and 0 bases had no gene match. This CDR3 contains 13 residues. From germline, CDR1 is LNHDA and CDR2 SQIVND (reference sequence). CDR3 in amino acids: CASSNRGNQPQHF. The DNA of the CDR3 is TGTGCCAGTAGTAACAGGGGGAATCAGCCCCAGCATTTT.

V is TRBV27 and J is TRBJ2-5, with a tentative D call TRBD2 (7 bases). The germline gives CDR1 MNHEY, CDR2 SMNVEV (reference sequence). V lost 2 bases and J 5 bases, leaving 9 bases between the germline ends. The CDR3 has 13 residues. CDR3 in amino acids: CASSLRGAETQYF. As DNA, the CDR3 is TGTGCCAGCAGTTTACGGGGGGCCGAGACCCAGTACTTC.

This clone appeared once. The V gene is TRBV7-9, the J gene TRBJ2-7; TRBD2 agrees at 11 bases. Looked up from germline, CDR1 is SEHNR and CDR2 is FQNEAQ (reference sequence). The CDR3 loop spans 13 amino acids. J was trimmed by 7 bases and V by 4 bases; bases with no gene match: 3. The CDR3 loop is CASSSRTSGEQYF. CDR3 bases: TGTGCCAGCAGCTCCCGGACTAGCGGGGAGCAGTACTTC.

V is TRBV4-1 and J is TRBJ2-3, with 9 bases lining up with TRBD1. CDR3 size: 17 residues. Trimming removed 4 bases from V and 5 bases from J; junction bases left unmatched: 13. Looked up from germline, CDR1 is MGHRA and CDR2 is YSYEKL. The CDR3 coding sequence is TGCGCCAGCAGCCCCCAAGGTGGACAGGGGATTGTAGATACGCAGTATTTT. It codes for CASSPQGGQGIVDTQYF.

The CDR3 reads CASSPTALSYEQYF. CDR3 sequence (DNA): TGTGCCAGCAGCCCCACGGCTCTTTCCTACGAGCAGTACTTC. The genes are TRBV9 and TRBJ2-7; no definite D call. V dropped 4 bases and J dropped 1 base, with 12 bases sitting between them. The CDR3 contains 14 residues. Germline-derived CDR1 and CDR2 are SGDLS and YYNGEE.

V and J are TRBV7-2 and TRBJ2-1; the match to TRBD2 covers 7 bases. The junction had 11 bases not matched to a gene; V was cut back by 3 bases and J by 9 bases. The CDR3 consists of 15 residues. Looked up from germline, CDR1 is SGHTA and CDR2 is FQGNSA. CDR3 coding DNA: TGTGCCAGCAGCTTTCTGGCGGGAGCTATAATTGAGCAGTTCTTC. As protein: CASSFLAGAIIEQFF.

This clone was seen only once. The chain uses TRBV9 and TRBJ1-2; TRBD1 matches 9 bases. J gave up 8 bases and V 0 bases, and 20 bases lay outside the gene matches. Germline loops: CDR1 SGDLS, CDR2 YYNGEE. The CDR3 has 19 residues. CDR3 bases: TGTGCCAGCAGCGTAGGAAACGGGGACAGGGAGGTTGTATCGGGCGGCTACACCTTC. The encoded protein is CASSVGNGDREVVSGGYTF.

The chain carries TRBV18 and TRBJ1-1, with D possibly being TRBD1 (5 bases). Deletions cut 3 bases from V and 0 bases from J, with 14 bases between. The germline gives CDR1 KGHSH, CDR2 LQKENI. This CDR3 is 16 amino acids long. The CDR3 reads CASSPGPTVMNTEAFF. Written as DNA, the CDR3 is TGTGCCAGCTCACCGGGACCTACAGTTATGAACACTGAAGCTTTCTTT.